A single sample gave rise to the 10 T cell receptor beta chains below, sequenced in a study of shared clonotypes between healthy human individuals. Produced via immunoSEQ multiplex PCR; TCRdb's table is partial and in-frame only. This table has about 2 million clones, 90% to 95% appearing once. Material for sequencing was naive CD4+ T cells sorted from blood. Subset reported: CD45RA+ positively selected. The receptors here all came from a man aged 18-30 years in good health.

This clone has more than one count but fewer than ten. The same CDR3 also results from other DNA sequences found in this sample. V gene TRBV30 combines with J gene TRBJ2-5, with 10 positions matching TRBD2. Trimming at V came to 2 bases and at J to 4 bases, leaving 1 base not matched to a gene. Germline CDR1 and CDR2: GTSNPN and SVGIG (reference sequence). The CDR3 runs to 13 residues. CDR3 loop: CAWSRLAGETQYF. The CDR3 DNA reads TGTGCCTGGAGTCGACTAGCGGGAGAGACCCAGTACTTC. Looking up the rest from reference TRBV30 and TRBJ2-5 gives the full variable domain: SQTIHQWPATLVQPVGSPLSLECTVEGTSNPNLYWYRQAAGRGLQLLFYSVGIGQISSEVPQNLSASRPQDRQFILSSKKLLLSDSGFYLCAWSRLAGETQYFGPGTRLLVL.

J is TRBJ2-3 and V is TRBV10-2; 12 bases are a match to TRBD2. CDR1 and CDR2 from the germline V gene are WSHSY and SAAADI. This CDR3 spans 17 amino acids. The trim removed 4 bases at V and 4 bases at J, leaving 9 bases unmatched. This chain's CDR3 is CASSGSVLAGGADTQYF. The CDR3 DNA follows: TGCGCCAGCAGTGGGTCGGTACTAGCGGGAGGTGCAGATACGCAGTATTTT.

This chain links TRBV30 with TRBJ1-4; maybe TRBD1 (5 bases). CDR1 and CDR2 (germline): GTSNPN, SVGIG (reference sequence). The CDR3 runs 17 residues. Trimming removed 2 bases from V and 6 bases from J, with 22 bases in between. The CDR3 is CAWSSSRDARKYEKLFF. The DNA for the CDR3 is TGTGCCTGGAGTTCCTCCCGGGACGCTCGTAAATATGAAAAACTGTTTTTT.

This chain joins TRBV11-2 and TRBJ1-1; TRBD1 might be the D (5 bases). V gave up 0 bases and J gave up 1 base, with 6 bases separating them. The CDR3 loop spans 14 amino acids. The V gene's germline CDR1 is SGHAT and CDR2 FQNNGV. CDR3: CASSLEQANTEAFF. CDR3 coding DNA: TGTGCCAGCAGCTTAGAACAGGCGAACACTGAAGCTTTCTTT.

This clone was picked up one time. This sequence joins TRBV11-1 and TRBJ2-7; 10 bases align to TRBD2. The CDR3 spans 17 residues. The V gene's germline CDR1 is SGHAT and CDR2 FQDESV (reference sequence). The V and J ends lost 1 base and 0 bases, in that order; junction bases with no gene match: 6. CDR3 in amino acids: CASSLVSSGGLSYEQYF. CDR3 bases: TGTGCCAGCAGCTTAGTGTCTAGCGGGGGCCTCTCCTACGAGCAGTACTTC.

The genes are TRBV18 and TRBJ2-2, with D tentatively TRBD1 or TRBD2 (5 bases each). The CDR3 extends over 16 amino acids. Trimming removed 1 base at V and 2 bases at J, with 11 bases between. Germline lookup yields CDR1 KGHSH and CDR2 LQKENI. The CDR3 sequence: CASSPLAGSNTGELFF. The CDR3 DNA is TGTGCCAGCTCACCACTGGCAGGGAGTAACACCGGGGAGCTGTTTTTT.

The chain recombines TRBV5-6 with TRBJ2-7; D call uncertain. This CDR3 is 17 amino acids long. With 0 bases removed from V and 1 base from J, the gap between germline ends came to 17 bases. CDR1 and CDR2 from the germline V gene are SGHDT and YYEEEE. The CDR3 sequence is CASSLERLRRKSYEQYF. The CDR3 coding sequence is TGTGCCAGCAGCTTGGAACGGCTTCGGCGGAAGTCCTACGAGCAGTACTTC. The full variable domain, with the rest looked up from reference TRBV5-6 and TRBJ2-7, is DAGVTQSPTHLIKTRGQQVTLRCSPKSGHDTVSWYQQALGQGPQFIFQYYEEEERQRGNFPDRFSGHQFPNYSSELNVNALLLGDSALYLCASSLERLRRKSYEQYFGPGTRLTVT.

This chain joins TRBV19 and TRBJ2-5, with 9 bases aligning to TRBD2. This CDR3 is 13 amino acids long. Looked up from germline, CDR1 is LNHDA and CDR2 is SQIVND (reference sequence). In nucleotides, the CDR3 is TGTGCTACGAGGCTAGCGGGGAGTGAGACCCAGTACTTC. Translated: CATRLAGSETQYF.

This rearrangement joins TRBV6-1 to TRBJ2-7, with D perhaps matching TRBD2 (6 bases). This CDR3 spans 15 amino acids. Germline assignment: CDR1 MNHNS and CDR2 SASEGT. V lost 2 bases and J 2 bases, leaving 13 bases between the germline ends. CDR3 DNA sequence: TGTGCCAGCAGTGAAAGGCGGGGACTTACCTACGAGCAGTACTTC. Protein sequence: CASSERRGLTYEQYF.

The chain joins TRBV27 to TRBJ1-2; possibly TRBD1 for D (6 bases). CDR3 size: 15 residues. Trimming shortened V by 6 bases and J by 3 bases, and 17 bases separated the two germline ends. Germline CDR1 reads MNHEY; CDR2 reads SMNVEV (reference sequence). The DNA for the CDR3 is TGTGCCAGCAGACTATACAGGGCCCAGGACTATGGCTACACCTTC. The encoded protein is CASRLYRAQDYGYTF.